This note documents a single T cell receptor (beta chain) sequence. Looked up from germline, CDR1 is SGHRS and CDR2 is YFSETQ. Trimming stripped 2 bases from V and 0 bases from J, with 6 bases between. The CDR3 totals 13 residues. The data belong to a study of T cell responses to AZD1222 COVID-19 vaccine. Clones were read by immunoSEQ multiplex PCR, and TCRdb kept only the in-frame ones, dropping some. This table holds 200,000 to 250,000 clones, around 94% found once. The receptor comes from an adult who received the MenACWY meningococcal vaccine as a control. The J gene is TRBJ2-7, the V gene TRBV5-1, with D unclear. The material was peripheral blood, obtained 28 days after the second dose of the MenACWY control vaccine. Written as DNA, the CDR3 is TGCGCCAGCAGCTTCTCGGCCTCCTACGAGCAGTACTTC. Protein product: CASSFSASYEQYF.